These T cell receptor beta chains were read from a single sample in a study of blood T cell repertoires in COVID-19. Generated by immunoSEQ multiplex PCR, the TCRdb table keeps only in-frame clones and is missing some. This table has roughly 230,000 clones, 85% appearing once. The sample consisted of PBMCs or T cells enriched from blood (not recorded which). The receptors were sampled from a woman aged 45-65 years who had been exposed to COVID-19. CDR3s include the opening cysteine and the closing phenylalanine or tryptophan. D genes are given only for firm matches. Clone size is not always given. Where it is, it says once, few, many or a class for expanded clones.

clone size: -
V gene: TRBV6-5
J gene: TRBJ1-3
D gene: -
CDR3 DNA: TGTGCCAGCAGTTCCCAGGTTGAGGGCGGAAACACCATATATTTT
CDR3 protein: CASSSQVEGGNTIYF

clone size: -
V gene: TRBV19
J gene: TRBJ1-1
D gene: -
CDR3 DNA: TGTGCCAGTACCCTGCGAGGAACGGGTCGGGCTTTCTTT
CDR3 protein: CASTLRGTGRAFF

clone size: -
V gene: TRBV12-3/TRBV12-4
J gene: TRBJ2-7
D gene: -
CDR3 DNA: TGTGCCAGCAACGGACTGAACTCCTACGAGCAGTACTTC
CDR3 protein: CASNGLNSYEQYF

clone size: -
V gene: TRBV19
J gene: TRBJ1-2
D gene: -
CDR3 DNA: TGTGCCAGCCTACAGGGAAATGGCTACACCTTC
CDR3 protein: CASLQGNGYTF

clone size: -
V gene: TRBV6-4
J gene: TRBJ1-1
D gene: -
CDR3 DNA: TGTGCCAGCAGTGTGGAACAGGGAGTCACTGAAGCTTTCTTT
CDR3 protein: CASSVEQGVTEAFF

clone size: -
V gene: TRBV13
J gene: TRBJ1-1
D gene: -
CDR3 DNA: TGTGCCAGCAGCCTACGCACCCTGAACACTGAAGCTTTCTTT
CDR3 protein: CASSLRTLNTEAFF

clone size: -
V gene: TRBV6-2/TRBV6-3
J gene: TRBJ2-5
D gene: TRBD1
CDR3 DNA: TGTGCCAGCAGTCCCACACCGACAGGGACCGTACAAGAGACCCAGTACTTC
CDR3 protein: CASSPTPTGTVQETQYF

clone size: -
V gene: TRBV15
J gene: TRBJ2-6
D gene: -
CDR3 DNA: TGTGCCACCAGCAGAGATGAGATCTCTGGGGCCAACGTCCTGACTTTC
CDR3 protein: CATSRDEISGANVLTF

clone size: -
V gene: TRBV7-8
J gene: TRBJ1-6
D gene: -
CDR3 DNA: TGTGCCAGCAGCCCTGGGGAGGGGTATAATTCACCCCTCCACTTT
CDR3 protein: CASSPGEGYNSPLHF

clone size: -
V gene: TRBV7-9
J gene: TRBJ2-2
D gene: -
CDR3 DNA: TGTGCCAGCAGCTTAGCACAGAACACCGGGGAGCTGTTTTTT
CDR3 protein: CASSLAQNTGELFF

clone size: -
V gene: TRBV5-1
J gene: TRBJ1-1
D gene: TRBD1
CDR3 DNA: TGCGCCAGCAGCTGGGGGGACAGCCGTGGCACTGAAGCTTTCTTT
CDR3 protein: CASSWGDSRGTEAFF

clone size: -
V gene: TRBV5-6
J gene: TRBJ2-1
D gene: TRBD1
CDR3 DNA: TGTGCCAGCAGCTTGGCCCAGGGGGCGAGCGCCAAGGATGAGCAGTTCTTC
CDR3 protein: CASSLAQGASAKDEQFF

clone size: few
V gene: TRBV18
J gene: TRBJ1-5
D gene: TRBD1
CDR3 DNA: TGTGCCAGCTCCCCCACCGGGACAGGGTCCAATCAGCCCCAGCATTTT
CDR3 protein: CASSPTGTGSNQPQHF

clone size: -
V gene: TRBV19
J gene: TRBJ1-2
D gene: -
CDR3 DNA: TGTGCCACCTCGGCGGAGGGCCTCTATGGCTACACCTTC
CDR3 protein: CATSAEGLYGYTF

clone size: -
V gene: TRBV6-5
J gene: TRBJ2-3
D gene: -
CDR3 DNA: TGTGCCGGGCGAACAGGGCAAATCACAGATACGCAGTATTTT
CDR3 protein: CAGRTGQITDTQYF

clone size: -
V gene: TRBV12-3/TRBV12-4
J gene: TRBJ1-2
D gene: TRBD1
CDR3 DNA: TGTGCCAGCAGGGGACAGAATTATGGCTACACCTTC
CDR3 protein: CASRGQNYGYTF

clone size: -
V gene: TRBV5-4
J gene: TRBJ2-1
D gene: -
CDR3 DNA: TGTGCCAGCAGCATAGGGACTTCAAGGGACGGTGAGCAGTTCTTC
CDR3 protein: CASSIGTSRDGEQFF

clone size: -
V gene: TRBV10-3
J gene: TRBJ1-2
D gene: -
CDR3 DNA: TGTGCCATCAGGGCATCCCTGAACTATGGCTACACCTTC
CDR3 protein: CAIRASLNYGYTF

clone size: -
V gene: TRBV4-1
J gene: TRBJ1-6
D gene: -
CDR3 DNA: TGCGCCAGCAGCCAAGGCATAGCAGGGGAGTCACAGTCACCCCTCCACTTT
CDR3 protein: CASSQGIAGESQSPLHF

clone size: -
V gene: TRBV24-1
J gene: TRBJ1-2
D gene: -
CDR3 DNA: TGTGCCACCAGTTCGGCAGGGCATGGCTACACCTTC
CDR3 protein: CATSSAGHGYTF

clone size: -
V gene: TRBV7-8
J gene: TRBJ1-1
D gene: -
CDR3 DNA: TGTGCCAGCAGCTTAGCGCTAAAGAACACTGAAGCTTTCTTT
CDR3 protein: CASSLALKNTEAFF

clone size: -
V gene: TRBV5-6
J gene: TRBJ2-3
D gene: TRBD1
CDR3 DNA: TGTGCCAGCAGCTGGAGGACAGGGTGGACAGATACGCAGTATTTT
CDR3 protein: CASSWRTGWTDTQYF

clone size: medium-sized
V gene: TRBV19
J gene: TRBJ1-1
D gene: -
CDR3 DNA: TGTGCCAGTAGCATACCGGGACAAGCGAAAGCTTTCTTT
CDR3 protein: CASSIPGQAKAFF

clone size: -
V gene: TRBV5-6
J gene: TRBJ1-1
D gene: -
CDR3 DNA: TGTGCCAGCAGCTTTACAATGAACACTGAAGCTTTCTTT
CDR3 protein: CASSFTMNTEAFF

clone size: -
V gene: TRBV9
J gene: TRBJ2-1
D gene: TRBD2
CDR3 DNA: TGTGCCAGCAGCGTTGGGACTAGCGACTACAATGAGCAGTTCTTC
CDR3 protein: CASSVGTSDYNEQFF

clone size: -
V gene: TRBV6-2/TRBV6-3
J gene: TRBJ2-5
D gene: TRBD2
CDR3 DNA: TGTGCCAGCAGTTTCCCCGCGGGGGGCAAGGAGACCCAGTACTTC
CDR3 protein: CASSFPAGGKETQYF

clone size: -
V gene: TRBV10-3
J gene: TRBJ1-2
D gene: -
CDR3 DNA: TGTGCCATCAGTGAGTCTCCGGTGAGGGGCTACACCTTC
CDR3 protein: CAISESPVRGYTF